These 13 T cell receptor beta chains were all obtained from the same sample, sequenced in a study of cytomegalovirus exposure and HLA in healthy donors. The PCR was carried out with 60 Vbeta primers and 13 Jbeta primers. Data came from immunoSEQ multiplex PCR; TCRdb stores just in-frame clones and leaves some out. Here the sample spans 130,000 or so clones, 60% to 80% being singletons. Material for sequencing was PBMCs. The receptor source for this set is a male donor in good health and CMV-seronegative.

The chain joins TRBV27 to TRBJ2-7; D perhaps matches TRBD2 (6 bases). Germline loops: CDR1 MNHEY, CDR2 SMNVEV (reference sequence). CDR3 size: 12 residues. The ends were cut back, 3 bases at V and 9 bases at J, with 12 bases in the middle. The CDR3 loop is CASSLGGGRQYF. The CDR3 nucleotides are TGTGCCAGCAGTTTGGGAGGAGGGAGGCAGTACTTC.

The chain couples TRBV11-3 to TRBJ2-1, with D possibly being TRBD2 (5 bases). Trimming removed 5 bases from V and 8 bases from J, with 10 bases in between. CDR3 length: 12 residues. CDR1 and CDR2 (germline): SGHNT, YENEEA. The CDR3 protein is CASSLGLDEQFF. CDR3 nucleotides: TGTGCCAGCAGCCTAGGACTTGATGAGCAGTTCTTC.

The chain joins TRBV6-1 to TRBJ1-6, with 9 bases lining up with TRBD1. V gave up 6 bases and J gave up 14 bases; unmatched junction bases: 11. From germline, CDR1 is MNHNS and CDR2 SASEGT. This CDR3 is 14 amino acids long. CDR3 nucleotides: TGTGCCAGCAGCCGGGACAGGGTCATTGGGGCCCTCCACTTT. Protein sequence: CASSRDRVIGALHF.

The chain joins TRBV9 to TRBJ2-7; TRBD2 might be the D (5 bases). The CDR3 is 12 residues long. V lost 4 bases and J lost 7, with 12 bases in between. Per germline, CDR1 SGDLS and CDR2 YYNGEE. This chain's CDR3 is CASSPFPGEQYF. CDR3 bases: TGTGCCAGCAGCCCTTTCCCGGGGGAGCAGTACTTC.

The chain carries TRBV28 and TRBJ1-4, with 7 bases matching TRBD1. Trimming cost V 5 bases and J 3 bases; bases outside gene matches: 12. The germline V gene encodes CDR1 MDHEN and CDR2 SYDVKM. This CDR3 has 17 amino acids. CDR3 protein: CASSPYPRQGANEKLFF. CDR3 DNA: TGTGCCAGCAGTCCCTACCCTCGACAGGGAGCTAATGAAAAACTGTTTTTT.

This sequence joins TRBV5-6 and TRBJ2-7; tentative D call: TRBD1 (6 bases). The V gene lost 3 bases and the J gene lost 4 bases, with 23 bases spanning the gap. CDR1 and CDR2 (germline): SGHDT, YYEEEE. The CDR3 consists of 17 residues. DNA of the CDR3: TGTGCCAGCAGCTCAGGTATCAGGGGTTTGGAAGCTTACGAGCAGTACTTC. Translating it yields CASSSGIRGLEAYEQYF.

V gene TRBV7-8 combines with J gene TRBJ2-1; D is uncertain. The CDR3 loop spans 12 amino acids. The V end lost 1 base, the J end lost 12 bases, and 10 bases lay between the germline ends. Germline CDR1 SGHVS, CDR2 FQNEAQ. CDR3 bases: TGTGCCAGCAGCTTAGTGGAGTTTGGGCAGTTCTTC. It translates to CASSLVEFGQFF. The full variable domain, completed using reference TRBV7-8 and TRBJ2-1, is GAGVSQSPRYKVAKRGQDVALRCDPISGHVSLFWYQQALGQGPEFLTYFQNEAQLDKSGLPSDRFFAERPEGSVSTLKIQRTQQEDSAVYLCASSLVEFGQFFGPGTRLTVL.

This sequence joins TRBV7-2 and TRBJ2-5; no reliable D call. V lost 1 base, J lost 2 bases, and 5 bases lay in between. Germline V gives CDR1 SGHTA, CDR2 FQGNSA. The CDR3 spans 13 residues. Here the CDR3 reads CASSLGQQETQYF. Here the CDR3 DNA reads TGTGCCAGCAGCTTAGGGCAACAAGAGACCCAGTACTTC.

The gene calls are TRBV6-6 and TRBJ2-7; 7 bases align to TRBD1. The J segment lost 1 base and the V segment lost 0 bases, leaving 6 bases of the junction unmatched. Germline CDR1 reads MNHNY; CDR2 reads SVGAGI (reference sequence). This CDR3 region has 16 residues. The CDR3 protein is CASSYSRQGDSYEQYF. The CDR3 region has the DNA TGTGCCAGCAGTTACTCGAGACAGGGAGATTCCTACGAGCAGTACTTC.

This clone is a singleton in its sample. The junction shows a germline mismatch at one end, possibly a read error. The chain joins TRBV6-4 to TRBJ1-2; D gene unclear. Germline CDR1 and CDR2: MRHNA and SNTAGT. The length of the CDR3 is 9 residues. CDR3 loop: CASSDSHIF. The CDR3 DNA reads as TGTGCCAGCAGTGACTCTCACATCTTC.

V usage is TRBV28 and J usage is TRBJ2-2; D not certain. CDR1 and CDR2 from the germline V gene are MDHEN and SYDVKM. The CDR3 is made up of 16 amino acids. V was cut by 3 bases and J by 4 bases, with 15 bases left in between. CDR3 sequence reads: CASSFRQIMITGELFF. As DNA, the CDR3 is TGTGCCAGCAGTTTTCGTCAGATCATGATCACCGGGGAGCTGTTTTTT.

This clone was seen more than once but under ten times. The gene calls are TRBV5-1 and TRBJ2-1, with TRBD2 matching over 13 bases. The trim removed 8 bases at V and 8 bases at J, leaving 10 bases unmatched. Germline CDR1 reads SGHRS; CDR2 reads YFSETQ. The CDR3 runs 15 residues. As DNA, the CDR3 is TGCGCCAGTGGAAGGACTAGCGGGAGTGTGGATGAGCAGTTCTTC. Translated: CASGRTSGSVDEQFF.

As for this clone: Sequence at one end of the junction differs from germline and may be a read error. The chain has TRBV7-9 and TRBJ2-7; 7 bases are a match to TRBD1. The CDR3 has 14 residues. CDR1 is SEHNR and CDR2 is FQNEAQ in the germline V gene (reference sequence). CDR3 amino acids: CSSSLTGASYEQYF. In nucleotides, the CDR3 is TGTTCCAGCAGCTTAACAGGGGCCTCCTACGAGCAGTACTTC.